This T cell receptor (beta chain) was recorded in a study of CD8+CD57+ T cells in acquired aplastic anemia. The wider study: Isolated CD4+ and CD8+ cells, once sorted, yielded DNA averaging roughly 3.2 ug. Healthy CD8+ samples averaged about 11.0 million reads.

General study points: Approximately 27 CD8+ CDR3 sequences occurred in both the patients and the controls.

CDR1 is SNHLY and CDR2 is FYNNEI in the germline V gene. The V and J ends lost 11 bases and 1 base respectively, with 18 bases between them. This CDR3 is 14 amino acids long. Remarks on this clonotype: Its antigen is not identified.

TCR beta VDJ and CDR3 were profiled, and genomic DNA was the template. TCRdb analysed the reads with MiXCR anew, one entry per CDR3 protein. This sample carries 100,000 to 150,000 distinct CDR3 sequences, around 48% of them seen once, and the ten largest clones take roughly 2.5%. The V call is TRBV2, the J call TRBJ2-7; perhaps TRBD2 as D (6 bases). The clonotype originates from a human donor in good health, serving as a control. Sequencing used sorted CD4+, CD8+, or CD8+CD57+ T cells (not recorded which) from PBMCs. CDR3 sequence: CAGGGTQGSYEQYF. CDR3 coding DNA: TGTGCCGGAGGCGGGACTCAGGGTTCCTACGAGCAGTACTTC.